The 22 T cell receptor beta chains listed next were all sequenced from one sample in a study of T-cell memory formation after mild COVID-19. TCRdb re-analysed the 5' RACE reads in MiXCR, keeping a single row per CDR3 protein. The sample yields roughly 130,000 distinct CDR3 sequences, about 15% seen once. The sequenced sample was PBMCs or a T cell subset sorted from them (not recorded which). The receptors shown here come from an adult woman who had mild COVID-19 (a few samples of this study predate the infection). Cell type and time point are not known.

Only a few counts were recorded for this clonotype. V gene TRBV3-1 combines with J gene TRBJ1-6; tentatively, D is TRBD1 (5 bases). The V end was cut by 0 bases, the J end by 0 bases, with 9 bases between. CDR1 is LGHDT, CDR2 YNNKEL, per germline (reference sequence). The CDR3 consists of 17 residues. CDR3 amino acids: CASSQERQSSYNSPLHF. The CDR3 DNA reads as TGTGCCAGCAGCCAAGAACGACAGAGCTCCTATAATTCACCCCTCCACTTT. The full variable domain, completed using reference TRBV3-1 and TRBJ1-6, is DTAVSQTPKYLVTQMGNDKSIKCEQNLGHDTMYWYKQDSKKFLKIMFSYNNKELIINETVPNRFSPKSPDKAHLNLHINSLELGDSAVYFCASSQERQSSYNSPLHFGNGTRLTVT.

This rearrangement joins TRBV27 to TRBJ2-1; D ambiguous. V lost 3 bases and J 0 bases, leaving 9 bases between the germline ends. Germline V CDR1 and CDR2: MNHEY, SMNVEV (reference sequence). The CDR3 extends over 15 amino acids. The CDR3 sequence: CASSFSVSSYNEQFF. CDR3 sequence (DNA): TGTGCCAGCAGTTTTTCTGTGAGCTCCTACAATGAGCAGTTCTTC.

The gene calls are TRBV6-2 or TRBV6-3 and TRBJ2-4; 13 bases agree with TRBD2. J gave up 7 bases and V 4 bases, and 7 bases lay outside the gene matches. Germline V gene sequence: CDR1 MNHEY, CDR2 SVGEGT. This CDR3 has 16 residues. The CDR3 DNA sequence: TGTGCCAGCAGTTCGGGACTAGCGGGAACGAGGAACATTCAGTACTTC. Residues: CASSSGLAGTRNIQYF.

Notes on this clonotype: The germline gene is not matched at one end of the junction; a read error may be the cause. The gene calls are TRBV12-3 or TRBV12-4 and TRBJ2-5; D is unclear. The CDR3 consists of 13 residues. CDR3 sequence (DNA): TGTGACAGCACTGGGTGGGTTGGAGAGACCCAGTACTTC. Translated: CDSTGWVGETQYF.

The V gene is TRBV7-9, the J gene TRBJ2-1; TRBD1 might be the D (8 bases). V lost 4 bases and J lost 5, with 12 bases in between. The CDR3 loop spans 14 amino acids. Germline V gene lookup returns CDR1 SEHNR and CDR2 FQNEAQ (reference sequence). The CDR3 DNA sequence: TGTGCCAGCAGCTCCACAGGGGGGGACAATGAGCAGTTCTTC. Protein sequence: CASSSTGGDNEQFF. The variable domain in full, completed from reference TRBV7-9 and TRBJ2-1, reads DTGVSQNPRHKITKRGQNVTFRCDPISEHNRLYWYRQTLGQGPEFLTYFQNEAQLEKSRLLSDRFSAERPKGSFSTLEIQRTEQGDSAMYLCASSSTGGDNEQFFGPGTRLTVL.

The CDR3, as DNA: TGTGCCAGCAGCGTGACTAGCGGGCTACTAGGTGAGCAGTTCTTC. As protein: CASSVTSGLLGEQFF. The J gene is TRBJ2-1, the V gene TRBV9, with 10 bases fitting TRBD2. Per germline, CDR1 SGDLS and CDR2 YYNGEE. V was clipped by 2 bases and J by 9 bases; unmatched bases: 8. The CDR3 runs to 15 residues.

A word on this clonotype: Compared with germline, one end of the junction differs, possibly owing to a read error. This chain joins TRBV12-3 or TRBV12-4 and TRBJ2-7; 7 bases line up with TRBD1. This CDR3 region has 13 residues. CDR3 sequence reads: CASSSWDTGVENF. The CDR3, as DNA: TGTGCCAGCAGTTCCTGGGATACAGGGGTAGAGAACTTC.

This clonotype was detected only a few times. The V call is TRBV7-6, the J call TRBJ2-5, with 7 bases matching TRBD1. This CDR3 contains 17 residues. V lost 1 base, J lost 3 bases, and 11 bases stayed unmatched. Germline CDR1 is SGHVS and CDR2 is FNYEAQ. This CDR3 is CASSLERPRGGKETQYF. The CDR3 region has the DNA TGTGCCAGCAGCTTAGAACGCCCCCGAGGGGGCAAAGAGACCCAGTACTTC.

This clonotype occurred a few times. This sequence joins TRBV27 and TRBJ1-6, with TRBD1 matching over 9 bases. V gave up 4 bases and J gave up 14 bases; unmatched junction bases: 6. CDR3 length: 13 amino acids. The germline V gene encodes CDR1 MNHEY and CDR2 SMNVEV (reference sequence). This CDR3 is CASSWGQGYSLHF. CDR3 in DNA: TGTGCCAGCAGTTGGGGACAGGGATATTCCCTCCACTTT.

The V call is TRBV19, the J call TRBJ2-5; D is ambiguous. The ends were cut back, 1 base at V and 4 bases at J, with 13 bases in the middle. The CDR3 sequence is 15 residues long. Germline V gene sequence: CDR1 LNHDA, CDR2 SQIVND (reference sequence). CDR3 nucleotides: TGTGCCAGTAGTATAGGGGTCTGGGAACTAGAGACCCAGTACTTC. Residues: CASSIGVWELETQYF.

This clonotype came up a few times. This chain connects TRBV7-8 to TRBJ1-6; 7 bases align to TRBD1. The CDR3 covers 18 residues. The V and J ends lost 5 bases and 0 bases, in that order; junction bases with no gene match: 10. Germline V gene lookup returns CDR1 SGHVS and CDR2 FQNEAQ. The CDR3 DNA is TGTGCCAGCAGCGTGACAGGGATCCTCAACTCCTATAATTCACCCCTCCACTTT. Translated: CASSVTGILNSYNSPLHF.

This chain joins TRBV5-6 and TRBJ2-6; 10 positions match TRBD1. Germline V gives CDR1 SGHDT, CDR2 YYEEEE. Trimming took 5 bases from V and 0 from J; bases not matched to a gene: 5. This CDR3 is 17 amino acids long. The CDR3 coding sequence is TGTGCCAGCAGGGGACAGGGGATCACCTCTGGGGCCAACGTCCTGACTTTC. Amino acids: CASRGQGITSGANVLTF.

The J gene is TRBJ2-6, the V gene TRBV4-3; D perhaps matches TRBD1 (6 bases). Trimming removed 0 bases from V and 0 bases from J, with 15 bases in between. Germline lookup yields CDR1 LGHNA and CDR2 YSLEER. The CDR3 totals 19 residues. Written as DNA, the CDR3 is TGCGCCAGCAGCCAAGATCCCGGACAGTTCCTCTCTGGGGCCAACGTCCTGACTTTC. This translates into CASSQDPGQFLSGANVLTF.

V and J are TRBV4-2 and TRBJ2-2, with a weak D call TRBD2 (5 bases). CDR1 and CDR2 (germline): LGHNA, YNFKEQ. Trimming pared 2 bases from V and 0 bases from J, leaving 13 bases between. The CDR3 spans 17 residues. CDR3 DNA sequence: TGTGCCAGCAGCCAAATTTTGAGCGGAGCGAACACCGGGGAGCTGTTTTTT. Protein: CASSQILSGANTGELFF.

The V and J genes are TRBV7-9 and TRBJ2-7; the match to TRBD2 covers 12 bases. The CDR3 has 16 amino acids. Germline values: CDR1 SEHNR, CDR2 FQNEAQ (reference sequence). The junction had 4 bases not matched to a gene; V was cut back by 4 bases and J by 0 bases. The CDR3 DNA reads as TGTGCCAGCAGCTCTCCGACTAGCGGGGGCTCCTACGAGCAGTACTTC. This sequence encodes CASSSPTSGGSYEQYF.

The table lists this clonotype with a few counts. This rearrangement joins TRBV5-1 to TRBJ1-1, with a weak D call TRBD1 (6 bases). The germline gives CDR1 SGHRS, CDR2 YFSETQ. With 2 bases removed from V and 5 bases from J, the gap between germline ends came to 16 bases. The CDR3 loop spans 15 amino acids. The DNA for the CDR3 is TGCGCCAGCAGCTTAAGCGGACAGAAGGGGACTGAAGCTTTCTTT. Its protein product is CASSLSGQKGTEAFF.

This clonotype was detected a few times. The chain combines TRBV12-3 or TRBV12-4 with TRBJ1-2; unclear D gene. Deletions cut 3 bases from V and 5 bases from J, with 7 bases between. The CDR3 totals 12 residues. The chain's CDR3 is CASSLSIYGYTF. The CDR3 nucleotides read TGTGCCAGCAGTTTGTCGATTTATGGCTACACCTTC.

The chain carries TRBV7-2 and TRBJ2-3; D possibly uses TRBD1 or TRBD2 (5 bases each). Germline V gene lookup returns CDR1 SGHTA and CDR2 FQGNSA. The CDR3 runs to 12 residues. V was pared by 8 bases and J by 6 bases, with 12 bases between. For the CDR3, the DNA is TGTGCCAGCGGTCGCGAGGGGGATACGCAGTATTTT. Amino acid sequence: CASGREGDTQYF.

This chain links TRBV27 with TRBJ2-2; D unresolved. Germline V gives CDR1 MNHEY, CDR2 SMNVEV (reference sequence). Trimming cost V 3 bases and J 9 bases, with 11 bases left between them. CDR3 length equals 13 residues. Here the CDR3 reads CASSLGEHRELFF. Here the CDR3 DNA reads TGTGCCAGCAGTTTGGGTGAACACCGGGAGCTGTTTTTT.

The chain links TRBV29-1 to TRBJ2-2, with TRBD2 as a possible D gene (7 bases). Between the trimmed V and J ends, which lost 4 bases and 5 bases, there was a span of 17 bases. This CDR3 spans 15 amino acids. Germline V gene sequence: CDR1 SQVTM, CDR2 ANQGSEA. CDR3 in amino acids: CSVADGGPGTGELFF. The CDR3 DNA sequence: TGCAGCGTTGCCGACGGGGGGCCGGGGACCGGGGAGCTGTTTTTT.

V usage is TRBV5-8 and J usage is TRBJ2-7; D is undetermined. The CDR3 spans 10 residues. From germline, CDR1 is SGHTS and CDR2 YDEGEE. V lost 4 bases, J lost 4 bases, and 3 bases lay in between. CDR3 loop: CASSVYEQYF. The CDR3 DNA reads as TGTGCCAGCAGCGTGTACGAGCAGTACTTC.

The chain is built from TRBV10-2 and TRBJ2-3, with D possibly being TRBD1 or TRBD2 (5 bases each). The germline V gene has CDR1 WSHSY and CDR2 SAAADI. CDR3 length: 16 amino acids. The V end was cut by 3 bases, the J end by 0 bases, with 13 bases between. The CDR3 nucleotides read TGCGCCAGCAGTGATTGGGGACCCCGAAGCACAGATACGCAGTATTTT. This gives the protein CASSDWGPRSTDTQYF.